The subject of this entry is one T cell receptor (beta chain). Its antigen is currently unknown. For every subset, genomic DNA was evenly distributed across several immunoSEQ plates. Sequencing was performed with immunoSEQ multiplex PCR; in TCRdb, only in-frame clones are kept and a portion is missing. Seen here are around 2,000,000 clones, roughly 94% observed once, and the top ten hold around 1.1%. CD45RO-negative, CCR7-selected cells formed the naive CD8 fraction, which excluded terminally differentiated effector memory CD45RA+ cells. The data are from a study of shared clonotypes between healthy human individuals. Background on the study: Each donor had three CD4 naive, three CD4 memory, two CD8 naive and one CD8 memory plate. Study-wide points: The authors sampled blood alone, and tissue repertoires likely differ. Memory subsets generally showed smaller estimated richness than naive subsets did.

The CDR3 length is 11 residues. Trimming removed 4 bases from V and 2 bases from J, with 6 bases in between. Germline assignment: CDR1 SQVTM and CDR2 ANQGSEA. The chain employs TRBV29-1 and TRBJ2-7, with D uncertain. This sequence was found in a man aged 18 to 29 in good health. Source material: naive CD8+ T cells sorted from blood. CDR3 nucleotides: TGCAGCGTTGGGAAGGCCTACGAGCAGTACTTC. This sequence encodes CSVGKAYEQYF.